These 26 T cell receptor beta chains came from one sample sequenced in a study of CD8 T cells in Susac syndrome. It was with random hexamers that about 0.45 to 1 ug RNA was reverse transcribed. Using its own MiXCR run on the immunoSEQ multiplex PCR reads, TCRdb lists one record per CDR3 protein. The table shows 150,000 to 200,000 distinct CDR3 sequences, with roughly 95% occurring only once. The material sequenced was CD4+ T cells from PBMCs. The receptors originated from a human donor in good health.

This chain connects TRBV19 to TRBJ1-5; no clear D gene. Trimming left V 10 bases short and J 5 bases short, with 15 bases between. Germline assignment: CDR1 LNHDA and CDR2 SQIVND (reference sequence). The CDR3 contains 13 residues. The CDR3 protein is CATSVLGDQPQHF. CDR3 DNA: TGTGCCACCTCCGTTCTGGGAGATCAGCCCCAGCATTTT.

V usage is TRBV19 and J usage is TRBJ2-3; D not certain. This CDR3 is built from 15 residues. Germline CDR1 and CDR2: LNHDA and SQIVND (reference sequence). The ends were cut back, 7 bases at V and 0 bases at J, with 14 bases in the middle. The CDR3 DNA is TGTGCCAGTAAGCCACGGATTTTTAGCACAGATACGCAGTATTTT. Its translation: CASKPRIFSTDTQYF.

The count of this clonotype is one. The gene calls are TRBV21-1 and TRBJ1-1; the table calls TRBD1, which could not be checked here. TRBV21-1 is annotated as a pseudogene. CDR3 length: 11 amino acids. CDR3 loop: CASLSTGRAFF. DNA for the CDR3: TGTGCCAGCCTGTCGACAGGCAGAGCTTTCTTT.

This sequence joins TRBV5-1 and TRBJ2-2, with D perhaps matching TRBD1 (6 bases). Germline V gene sequence: CDR1 SGHRS, CDR2 YFSETQ. V was trimmed by 0 bases and J by 7 bases, leaving 13 bases between them. The CDR3 extends over 15 amino acids. The CDR3 loop reads CASSLDPGEGGELFF. CDR3 in DNA: TGCGCCAGCAGCTTGGACCCAGGGGAAGGCGGGGAGCTGTTTTTT. Looking up the rest from reference TRBV5-1 and TRBJ2-2 gives the full variable domain: KAGVTQTPRYLIKTRGQQVTLSCSPISGHRSVSWYQQTPGQGLQFLFEYFSETQRNKGNFPGRFSGRQFSNSRSEMNVSTLELGDSALYLCASSLDPGEGGELFFGEGSRLTVL.

V is TRBV3-1 and J is TRBJ2-5; TRBD2 matches 7 bases. CDR1 and CDR2 (germline): LGHDT, YNNKEL (reference sequence). The CDR3 is 14 residues long. With 4 bases clipped from V and 3 bases from J, the junction kept 5 bases outside the gene matches. CDR3 DNA sequence: TGTGCCAGCAGCCCCAGCGGGGCAGAAGAGACCCAGTACTTC. This gives the protein CASSPSGAEETQYF.

The J gene is TRBJ2-3, the V gene TRBV20-1, with 8 nucleotides matching TRBD2. The CDR3 loop spans 15 amino acids. Losses at the gene ends were 1 base for V and 1 base for J; bases not matched to a gene: 4. Germline CDR1 DFQATT, CDR2 SNEGSKA (reference sequence). The CDR3 coding sequence is TGCAGTGCTAGAGTTCCAGCGGGGGGCACAGATACGCAGTATTTT. This codes for CSARVPAGGTDTQYF.

The chain carries TRBV5-1 and TRBJ2-7; 10 nucleotides line up with TRBD2. Germline V gene sequence: CDR1 SGHRS, CDR2 YFSETQ. The trim removed 0 bases at V and 3 bases at J, leaving 6 bases unmatched. The CDR3 is 16 residues long. The CDR3 nucleotides read TGCGCCAGCAGCTTGGTCGCTAGCGGGGGAATCTACGAGCAGTACTTC. Protein: CASSLVASGGIYEQYF.

CDR3 residues: CASSLEGGRGKLFF. CDR3 DNA sequence: TGTGCCAGCAGCTTAGAAGGGGGACGGGGGAAACTGTTTTTT. V is TRBV7-2 and J is TRBJ1-4; weak D call: TRBD1 (6 bases). V lost 1 base and J lost 11, with 14 bases in between. CDR3 length: 14 amino acids. Germline CDR1 and CDR2: SGHTA and FQGNSA. Variable domain in full (rest from reference TRBV7-2 and TRBJ1-4): GAGVSQSPSNKVTEKGKDVELRCDPISGHTALYWYRQSLGQGLEFLIYFQGNSAPDKSGLPSDRFSAERTGGSVSTLTIQRTQQEDSAVYLCASSLEGGRGKLFFGSGTQLSVL.

The chain employs TRBV2 and TRBJ2-5; 7 positions agree with TRBD1. The germline V gene encodes CDR1 SNHLY and CDR2 FYNNEI. The J segment lost 2 bases and the V segment lost 7 bases, leaving 7 bases of the junction unmatched. This CDR3 has 14 residues. The CDR3 DNA sequence: TGTGCCAGCAATTACAGGGGTGGGCAAGAGACCCAGTACTTC. Translated, it gives CASNYRGGQETQYF.

In its sample, this clonotype was seen once. J is TRBJ2-5 and V is TRBV4-1, with TRBD2 matching over 7 bases. Germline V gene lookup returns CDR1 MGHRA and CDR2 YSYEKL. The CDR3 runs to 16 residues. With 4 bases clipped from V and 2 bases from J, the junction kept 10 bases outside the gene matches. The DNA for the CDR3 is TGCGCCAGCAGCCCGTTGGGGGAGGGCGCTCAAGAGACCCAGTACTTC. Amino acids: CASSPLGEGAQETQYF.

The rearrangement links TRBV12-3 or TRBV12-4 to TRBJ1-2, with D perhaps TRBD1 (5 bases). The CDR3 sequence is 12 residues long. Trimming removed 6 bases from V and 7 bases from J, with 12 bases in between. The CDR3 is CASSPGRVGYTF. The CDR3 DNA reads as TGTGCCAGCAGCCCGGGGCGCGTTGGCTACACCTTC.

This chain links TRBV7-2 with TRBJ1-5; D is undetermined. The ends were cut back, 5 bases at V and 3 bases at J, with 11 bases in the middle. The CDR3 contains 14 residues. CDR1 and CDR2 from the germline V gene are SGHTA and FQGNSA. DNA of the CDR3: TGTGCCAGCAGCCCCCAGGTCGACAATCAGCCCCAGCATTTT. Protein product: CASSPQVDNQPQHF.

V and J are TRBV3-1 and TRBJ2-2; 9 bases align to TRBD2. With 0 bases clipped from V and 4 bases from J, the junction kept 3 bases outside the gene matches. Germline loops: CDR1 LGHDT, CDR2 YNNKEL (reference sequence). The CDR3 loop spans 16 amino acids. CDR3 sequence (DNA): TGTGCCAGCAGCCAAGATCTAGCGGGGTCCACCGGGGAGCTGTTTTTT. Protein: CASSQDLAGSTGELFF.

The V and J genes are TRBV6-1 and TRBJ2-5; D is ambiguous. The CDR3 consists of 17 residues. Trimming shortened V by 0 bases and J by 2 bases, and 16 bases separated the two germline ends. Germline V CDR1 and CDR2: MNHNS, SASEGT. This CDR3 is CASSEALSTAIQETQYF. For the CDR3, the DNA is TGTGCCAGCAGTGAAGCGCTATCTACAGCCATTCAAGAGACCCAGTACTTC.

CDR3 amino acids: CSVEEGQGQPQHF. CDR3 bases: TGCAGCGTTGAAGAGGGGCAGGGACAGCCCCAGCATTTT. V gene TRBV29-1 combines with J gene TRBJ1-5; perhaps TRBD1 as D (5 bases). CDR1 and CDR2 from the germline V gene are SQVTM and ANQGSEA. V gave up 0 bases and J gave up 7 bases, with 10 bases separating them. This CDR3 has 13 residues.

The CDR3, as DNA: TGTGCCAGCAGCAAGACAGGAAATATAGCCAAAAACATTCAGTACTTC. This translates into CASSKTGNIAKNIQYF. V and J are TRBV5-4 and TRBJ2-4; a possible D gene is TRBD1 (6 bases). CDR3 length: 16 residues. V lost 4 bases, J lost 0 bases, and 14 bases lay in between. CDR1 is SGHNT and CDR2 is YYREEE in the germline V gene (reference sequence).

The J gene is TRBJ1-2, the V gene TRBV20-1; D is uncertain. CDR3 length equals 11 residues. V lost 5 bases to trimming and J lost 8 bases, with 12 bases between them. CDR1 and CDR2 from the germline V gene are DFQATT and SNEGSKA (reference sequence). CDR3 DNA: TGCAGTGCTGAAGGGTCCGGAGGCTACACCTTC. Its protein product is CSAEGSGGYTF.

The V call is TRBV13, the J call TRBJ1-6, with unresolved D. Between the trimmed V and J ends, which lost 4 bases and 4 bases, there was a span of 8 bases. CDR3 size: 14 residues. The germline V gene encodes CDR1 PRHDT and CDR2 FYEKMQ (reference sequence). The CDR3 reads CASSSGHYNSPLHF. The CDR3 DNA follows: TGTGCCAGCAGCTCGGGTCATTATAATTCACCCCTCCACTTT.

V gene TRBV4-2 combines with J gene TRBJ2-1; D is unresolved. Germline assignment: CDR1 LGHNA and CDR2 YNFKEQ. V dropped 6 bases and J dropped 0 bases, with 15 bases sitting between them. The CDR3 has 16 amino acids. The CDR3 sequence is CASSAESLSSYNEQFF. CDR3 DNA: TGTGCCAGCAGTGCAGAGTCCTTGAGCTCCTACAATGAGCAGTTCTTC.

The chain combines TRBV19 with TRBJ2-7; 11 bases match TRBD1. This CDR3 has 15 residues. V dropped 5 bases and J dropped 5; count of bases not matched to a gene: 8. In germline, CDR1 is LNHDA, CDR2 SQIVND (reference sequence). CDR3 loop: CASSSGTGGRNEQYF. The CDR3 region has the DNA TGTGCCAGTAGTTCCGGGACAGGGGGACGGAACGAGCAGTACTTC.

The rearrangement links TRBV6-2 or TRBV6-3 to TRBJ1-1, with D possibly TRBD1 on 5 matching bases. The CDR3 is 12 amino acids. The ends were cut back, 2 bases at V and 4 bases at J, with 5 bases in the middle. Per the germline V gene, CDR1 is MNHEY and CDR2 is SVGEGT. As DNA, the CDR3 is TGTGCCAGCAGTTACGGGGGCACTGAAGCTTTCTTT. It codes for CASSYGGTEAFF.

The rearrangement joins TRBV29-1 to TRBJ2-7, with a tentative D call TRBD1 (6 bases). The CDR3 loop spans 12 amino acids. CDR1 SQVTM and CDR2 ANQGSEA come from the germline V gene. With 7 bases removed from V and 7 bases from J, the gap between germline ends came to 17 bases. The chain's CDR3 is CSAGGSLKEQYF. In DNA, the CDR3 is TGCAGCGCTGGGGGCAGTCTAAAAGAGCAGTACTTC.

CDR3 nucleotides: TGCAGTGCTAGGCTCTTTCGTTACAATGAGCAGTTCTTC. Its translation: CSARLFRYNEQFF. J is TRBJ2-1 and V is TRBV20-1; no reliable D call. Germline lookup yields CDR1 DFQATT and CDR2 SNEGSKA (reference sequence). Trimming took 3 bases from V and 4 from J, leaving 10 bases between them. CDR3 length: 13 residues.

A single count supports this clonotype. This sequence joins TRBV12-5 and TRBJ2-3, with D perhaps TRBD1 or TRBD2 (5 bases each). Trimming cost V 7 bases and J 0 bases, with 17 bases left between them. Germline V gene lookup returns CDR1 LGHNT and CDR2 FRNRAP. This CDR3 region has 16 residues. The CDR3 region is CASATKAGASTDTQYF. The CDR3 nucleotides read TGTGCTAGTGCCACCAAGGCCGGGGCTAGCACAGATACGCAGTATTTT.

The V gene is TRBV7-9, the J gene TRBJ1-1, with D perhaps TRBD1 (5 bases). The germline CDR1 and CDR2 sequences are SEHNR and FQNEAQ (reference sequence). Between the trimmed V and J ends, which lost 5 bases and 4 bases, there was a span of 20 bases. The CDR3 loop spans 16 amino acids. The CDR3, as DNA: TGTGCCAGCAGCGTCGGGGCGGCAGCAATCGGCACTGAAGCTTTCTTT. As protein: CASSVGAAAIGTEAFF. The full variable domain, its missing parts supplied by reference TRBV7-9 and TRBJ1-1, is DTGVSQNPRHKITKRGQNVTFRCDPISEHNRLYWYRQTLGQGPEFLTYFQNEAQLEKSRLLSDRFSAERPKGSFSTLEIQRTEQGDSAMYLCASSVGAAAIGTEAFFGQGTRLTVV.

The chain links TRBV6-1 to TRBJ2-5; the D is unclear. Germline V gene data show CDR1 as MNHNS and CDR2 as SASEGT. The CDR3 is 14 residues long. The V gene lost 0 bases and the J gene lost 9 bases, with 14 bases spanning the gap. CDR3 bases: TGTGCCAGCAGTGAAGCGAAAGGCCGCGCGGCCCAGTACTTC. Protein sequence: CASSEAKGRAAQYF.